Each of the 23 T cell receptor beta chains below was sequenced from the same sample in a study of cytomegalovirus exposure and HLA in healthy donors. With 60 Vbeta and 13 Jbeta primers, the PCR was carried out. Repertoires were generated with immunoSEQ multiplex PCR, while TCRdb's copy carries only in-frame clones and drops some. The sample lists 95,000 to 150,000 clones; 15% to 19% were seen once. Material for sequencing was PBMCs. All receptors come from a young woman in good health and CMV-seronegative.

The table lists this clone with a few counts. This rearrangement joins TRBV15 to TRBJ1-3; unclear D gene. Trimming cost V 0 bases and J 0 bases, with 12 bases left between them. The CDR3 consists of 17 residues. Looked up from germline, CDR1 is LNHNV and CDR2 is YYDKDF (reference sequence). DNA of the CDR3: TGTGCCACCAGCAGAGATAGGGCAGGACTCTCTGGAAACACCATATATTTT. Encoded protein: CATSRDRAGLSGNTIYF.

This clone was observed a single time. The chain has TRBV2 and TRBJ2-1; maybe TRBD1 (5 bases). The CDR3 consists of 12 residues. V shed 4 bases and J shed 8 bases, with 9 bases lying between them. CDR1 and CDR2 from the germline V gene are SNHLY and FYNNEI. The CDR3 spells CASSGAGHEQFF. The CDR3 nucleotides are TGTGCCAGCAGTGGGGCAGGGCATGAGCAGTTCTTC.

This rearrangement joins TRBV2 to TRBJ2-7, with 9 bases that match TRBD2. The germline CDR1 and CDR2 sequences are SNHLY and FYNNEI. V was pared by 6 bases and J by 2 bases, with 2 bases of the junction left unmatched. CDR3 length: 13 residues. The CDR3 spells CASRGGRAYEQYF. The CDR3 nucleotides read TGTGCCAGCAGGGGCGGGAGGGCCTACGAGCAGTACTTC.

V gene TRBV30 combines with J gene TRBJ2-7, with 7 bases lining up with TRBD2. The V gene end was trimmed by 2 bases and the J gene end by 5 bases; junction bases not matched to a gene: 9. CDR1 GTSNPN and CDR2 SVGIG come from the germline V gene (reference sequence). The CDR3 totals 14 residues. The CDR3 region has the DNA TGTGCCTGGAGTCTGACTAGCAAGTTGGACGAGCAGTACTTC. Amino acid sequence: CAWSLTSKLDEQYF. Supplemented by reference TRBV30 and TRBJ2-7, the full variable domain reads SQTIHQWPATLVQPVGSPLSLECTVEGTSNPNLYWYRQAAGRGLQLLFYSVGIGQISSEVPQNLSASRPQDRQFILSSKKLLLSDSGFYLCAWSLTSKLDEQYFGPGTRLTVT.

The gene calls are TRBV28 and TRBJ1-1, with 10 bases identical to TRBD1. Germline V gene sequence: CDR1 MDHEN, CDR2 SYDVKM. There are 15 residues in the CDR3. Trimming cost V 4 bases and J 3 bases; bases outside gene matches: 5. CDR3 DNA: TGTGCCAGCAGTTCGCGGGACAGGGGATACACTGAAGCTTTCTTT. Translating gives CASSSRDRGYTEAFF.

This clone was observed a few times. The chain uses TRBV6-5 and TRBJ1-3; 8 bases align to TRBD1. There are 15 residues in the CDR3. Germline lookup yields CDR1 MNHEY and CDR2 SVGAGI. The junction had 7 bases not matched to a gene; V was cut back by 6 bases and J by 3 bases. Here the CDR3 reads CASSYGGTGGNTIYF. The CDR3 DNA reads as TGTGCCAGCAGCTACGGTGGGACAGGTGGAAACACCATATATTTT.

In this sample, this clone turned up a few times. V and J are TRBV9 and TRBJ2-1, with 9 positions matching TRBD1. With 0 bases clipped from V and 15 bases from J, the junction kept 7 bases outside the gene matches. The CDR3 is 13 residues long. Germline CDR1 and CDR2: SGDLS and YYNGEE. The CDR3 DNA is TGTGCCAGCAGCGTAGACGGGACAGGGCCCCCGTTCTTC. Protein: CASSVDGTGPPFF.

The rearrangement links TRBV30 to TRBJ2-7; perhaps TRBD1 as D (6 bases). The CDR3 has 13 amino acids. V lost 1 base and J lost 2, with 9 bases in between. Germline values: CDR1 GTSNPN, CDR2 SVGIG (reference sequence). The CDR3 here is CAWSGTVAYEQYF. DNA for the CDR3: TGTGCCTGGAGTGGGACAGTAGCCTACGAGCAGTACTTC.

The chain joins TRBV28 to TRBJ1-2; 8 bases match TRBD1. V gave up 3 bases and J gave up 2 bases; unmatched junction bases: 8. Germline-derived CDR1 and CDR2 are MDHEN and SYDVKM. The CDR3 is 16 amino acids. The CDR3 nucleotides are TGTGCCAGCAGTTTGCTCCTGACAGGGGACAACTATGGCTACACCTTC. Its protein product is CASSLLLTGDNYGYTF.

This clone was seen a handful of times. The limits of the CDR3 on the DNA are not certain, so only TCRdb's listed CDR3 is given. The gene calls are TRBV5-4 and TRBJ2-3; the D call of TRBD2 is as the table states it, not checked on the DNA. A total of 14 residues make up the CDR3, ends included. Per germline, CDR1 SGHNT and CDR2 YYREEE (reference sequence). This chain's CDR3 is CASSLFASGSPRYF.

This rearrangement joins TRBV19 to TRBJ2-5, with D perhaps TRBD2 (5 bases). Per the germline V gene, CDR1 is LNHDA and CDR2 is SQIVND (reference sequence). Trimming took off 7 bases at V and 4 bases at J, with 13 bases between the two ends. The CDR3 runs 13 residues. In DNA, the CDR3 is TGTGCCAGTAATGGCTACCGGGGAGAGACCCAGTACTTC. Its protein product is CASNGYRGETQYF.

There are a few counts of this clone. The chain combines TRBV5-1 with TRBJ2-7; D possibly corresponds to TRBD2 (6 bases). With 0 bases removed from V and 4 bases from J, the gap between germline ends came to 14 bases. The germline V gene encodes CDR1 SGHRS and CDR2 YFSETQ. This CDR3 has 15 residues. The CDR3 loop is CASSLAYGGGYEQYF. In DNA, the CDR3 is TGCGCCAGCAGCTTGGCTTACGGAGGAGGGTACGAGCAGTACTTC.

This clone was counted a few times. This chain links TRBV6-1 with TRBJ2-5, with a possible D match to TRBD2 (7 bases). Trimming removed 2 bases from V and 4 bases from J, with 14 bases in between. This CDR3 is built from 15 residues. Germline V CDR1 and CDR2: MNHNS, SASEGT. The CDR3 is CASSESLRGPETQYF. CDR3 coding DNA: TGTGCCAGCAGTGAATCGTTGCGGGGGCCAGAGACCCAGTACTTC.

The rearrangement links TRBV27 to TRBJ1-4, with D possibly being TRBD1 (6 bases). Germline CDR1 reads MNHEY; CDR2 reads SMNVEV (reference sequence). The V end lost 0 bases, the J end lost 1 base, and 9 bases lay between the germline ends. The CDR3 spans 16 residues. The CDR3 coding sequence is TGTGCCAGCAGTTTATCGACAGGCGAAACTAATGAAAAACTGTTTTTT. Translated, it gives CASSLSTGETNEKLFF.

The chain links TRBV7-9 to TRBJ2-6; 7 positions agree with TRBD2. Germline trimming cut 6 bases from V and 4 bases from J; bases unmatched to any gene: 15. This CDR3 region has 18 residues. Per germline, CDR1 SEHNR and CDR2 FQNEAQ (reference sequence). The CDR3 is CASRMGGALGKGANVLTF. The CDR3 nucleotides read TGTGCCAGCAGGATGGGAGGGGCCCTGGGGAAAGGGGCCAACGTCCTGACTTTC.

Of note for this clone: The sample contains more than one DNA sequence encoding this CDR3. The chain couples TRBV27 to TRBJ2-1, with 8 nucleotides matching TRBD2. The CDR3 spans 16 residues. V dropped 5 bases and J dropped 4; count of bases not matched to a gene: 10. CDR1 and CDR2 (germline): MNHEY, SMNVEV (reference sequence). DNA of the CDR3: TGTGCCAGCAGTGGCCTCGGGACTAGTCCTTACAATGAGCAGTTCTTC. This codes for CASSGLGTSPYNEQFF.

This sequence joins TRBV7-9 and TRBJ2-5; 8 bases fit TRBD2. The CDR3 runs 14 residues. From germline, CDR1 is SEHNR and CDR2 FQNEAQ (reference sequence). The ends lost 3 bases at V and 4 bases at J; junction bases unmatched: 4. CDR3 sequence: CASSFRLAGETQYF. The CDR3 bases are TGTGCCAGCAGCTTCCGGCTAGCGGGAGAGACCCAGTACTTC.

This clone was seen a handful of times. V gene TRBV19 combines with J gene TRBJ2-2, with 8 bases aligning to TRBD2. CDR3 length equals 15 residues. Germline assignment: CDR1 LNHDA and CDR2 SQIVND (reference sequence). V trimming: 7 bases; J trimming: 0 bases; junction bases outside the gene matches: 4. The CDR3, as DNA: TGTGCCAGTACCGCGGGGGGCTCGAACACCGGGGAGCTGTTTTTT. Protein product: CASTAGGSNTGELFF.

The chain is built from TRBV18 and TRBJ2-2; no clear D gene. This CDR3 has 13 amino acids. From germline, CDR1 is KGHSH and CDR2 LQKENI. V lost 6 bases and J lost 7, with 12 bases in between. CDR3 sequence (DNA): TGTGCCAGCTCGATCCGACCGGGCGGGGAGCTGTTTTTT. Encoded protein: CASSIRPGGELFF.

The DNA of the CDR3 is TGTGCCAGCAGCTTGGCAGCTAGCGTATACGAGCAGTACTTC. This encodes CASSLAASVYEQYF. The chain has TRBV5-5 and TRBJ2-7, with D possibly matching TRBD2 (6 bases). The ends were cut back, 0 bases at V and 4 bases at J, with 11 bases in the middle. The V gene's germline CDR1 is SGHKS and CDR2 YYEKEE (reference sequence). The CDR3 consists of 14 residues. Full variable domain (outside the CDR3, taken from reference TRBV5-5 and TRBJ2-7): DAGVTQSPTHLIKTRGQQVTLRCSPISGHKSVSWYQQVLGQGPQFIFQYYEKEERGRGNFPDRFSARQFPNYSSELNVNALLLGDSALYLCASSLAASVYEQYFGPGTRLTVT.

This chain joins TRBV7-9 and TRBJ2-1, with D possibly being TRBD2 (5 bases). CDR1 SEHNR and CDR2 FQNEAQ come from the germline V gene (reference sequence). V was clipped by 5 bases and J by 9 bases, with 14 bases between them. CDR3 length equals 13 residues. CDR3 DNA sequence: TGTGCCAGCAGCAAGGAGAGGGTCGTTGAGCAGTTCTTC. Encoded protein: CASSKERVVEQFF.

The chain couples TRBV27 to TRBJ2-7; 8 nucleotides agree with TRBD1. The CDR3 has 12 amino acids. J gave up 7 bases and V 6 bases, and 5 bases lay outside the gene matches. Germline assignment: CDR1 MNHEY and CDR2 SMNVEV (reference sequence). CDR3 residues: CASSGQGREQYF. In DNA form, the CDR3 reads TGTGCCAGCAGCGGACAGGGCCGGGAGCAGTACTTC.

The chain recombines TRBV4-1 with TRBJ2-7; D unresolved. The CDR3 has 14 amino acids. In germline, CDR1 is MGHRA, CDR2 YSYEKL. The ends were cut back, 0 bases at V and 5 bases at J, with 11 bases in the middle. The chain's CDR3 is CASSQEVRVNEQYF. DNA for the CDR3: TGCGCCAGCAGCCAAGAGGTTCGGGTTAACGAGCAGTACTTC.